The 31 T cell receptor beta chains presented below share a single source sample, sequenced in a study of control samples from healthy donors and cancer patients. TCRdb's table, derived via immunoSEQ multiplex PCR, lists solely in-frame clones and lacks some. The sample carries 60,000 or so clones, approximately 95% recorded once. The sequenced sample consisted of blood. The receptors originated from a woman aged 18-29 years in good health.

The rearrangement links TRBV6-5 to TRBJ1-2; 7 bases agree with TRBD1. With V trimmed by 8 bases and J by 4 bases, 13 bases remained unmatched. This CDR3 has 15 amino acids. Germline CDR1 is MNHEY and CDR2 is SVGAGI. CDR3 region: CASLPLDRESYGYTF. The CDR3 DNA follows: TGTGCCAGCTTGCCGCTCGACAGGGAAAGCTATGGCTACACCTTC.

The chain has TRBV10-2 and TRBJ2-3; D possibly corresponds to TRBD2 (6 bases). The CDR3 has 13 amino acids. Germline V CDR1 and CDR2: WSHSY, SAAADI. The V gene lost 7 bases and the J gene lost 4 bases, with 12 bases spanning the gap. The CDR3 spells CASKGRRPDTQYF. In DNA form, the CDR3 reads TGCGCCAGCAAGGGGAGGAGGCCAGATACGCAGTATTTT.

The chain couples TRBV18 to TRBJ2-7; no clear D gene. There are 15 residues in the CDR3. The germline V and J ends were trimmed by 2 bases and 5 bases, with 16 bases remaining between them. Germline V CDR1 and CDR2: KGHSH, LQKENI. CDR3 bases: TGTGCCAGCTCACCAGGTGCGTCCTACTTTGACGAGCAGTACTTC. Translation gives CASSPGASYFDEQYF.

This clone was counted a few times. This chain links TRBV2 with TRBJ1-6, with no clear D. Trimming stripped 1 base from V and 0 bases from J, with 13 bases between. CDR3 size: 18 residues. The germline gives CDR1 SNHLY, CDR2 FYNNEI. The CDR3 spells CASSEGIAVSSYNSPLHF. In DNA, the CDR3 is TGTGCCAGCAGTGAAGGGATCGCGGTTAGCTCCTATAATTCACCCCTCCACTTT.

About this clone itself: An end of the junction differs from the germline gene, which may be a read error. The chain is built from TRBV5-1 and TRBJ1-1; tentatively, D is TRBD1 (6 bases). Germline CDR1 SGHRS, CDR2 YFSETQ. The CDR3 spans 14 residues. CDR3 coding DNA: TGCGCCAGCAGGTTGGACAGCTTGAACACTGAAGCTTTCTTT. Translating gives CASRLDSLNTEAFF.

As for this clone: One end of the junction varies from germline; a read error may be responsible. This CDR3 is also generated by other DNA sequences in the sample. The genes are TRBV18 and TRBJ1-3; TRBD1 matches 9 bases. The CDR3 is made up of 17 amino acids. The germline CDR1 and CDR2 sequences are KGHSH and LQKENI. The CDR3 loop is CASSFQNTGGTGNTIYF. In nucleotides, the CDR3 is TGTGCCAGCTCATTTCAAAACACAGGGGGCACTGGAAACACCATATATTTC. Full variable domain (outside the CDR3, taken from reference TRBV18 and TRBJ1-3): NAGVMQNPRHLVRRRGQEARLRCSPMKGHSHVYWYRQLPEEGLKFMVYLQKENIIDESGMPKERFSAEFPKEGPSILRIQQVVRGDSAAYFCASSFQNTGGTGNTIYFGEGSWLTVV.

The chain couples TRBV6-2 or TRBV6-3 to TRBJ1-1; weak D call: TRBD1 (6 bases). The germline CDR1 and CDR2 sequences are MNHEY and SVGEGT. V gave up 6 bases and J gave up 0 bases, with 17 bases separating them. The CDR3 totals 16 residues. The CDR3 sequence: CASRPTGQPLNTEAFF. DNA of the CDR3: TGTGCCAGCAGACCTACAGGGCAACCTTTGAACACTGAAGCTTTCTTT.

V and J are TRBV7-9 and TRBJ2-5, with D perhaps TRBD2 (5 bases). Trimming took 1 base from V and 4 from J, leaving 10 bases between them. The germline gives CDR1 SEHNR, CDR2 FQNEAQ (reference sequence). The CDR3 contains 14 residues. CDR3 nucleotides: TGTGCCAGCAGCTTAGAGGGCGGGCTAGAGACCCAGTACTTC. Translation gives CASSLEGGLETQYF.

The CDR3 DNA reads as TGTGCCAGCAGTTTAACCGGGACAGGTTATAGCAATCAGCCCCAGCATTTT. Translating it yields CASSLTGTGYSNQPQHF. The chain combines TRBV7-2 with TRBJ1-5; 8 bases fit TRBD1. The J segment lost 0 bases and the V segment lost 6 bases, leaving 10 bases of the junction unmatched. Germline V lookup: CDR1 SGHTA, CDR2 FQGNSA. The length of the CDR3 is 17 residues.

This chain links TRBV5-1 with TRBJ1-3; no reliable D call. The CDR3 extends over 15 amino acids. V was shortened by 0 bases and J by 0 bases, with 7 bases between the two germline ends. CDR1 and CDR2 (germline): SGHRS, YFSETQ. CDR3 nucleotide sequence: TGCGCCAGCAGCTTGGATGCCAGCTCTGGAAACACCATATATTTT. Its protein is CASSLDASSGNTIYF.

The chain is built from TRBV14 and TRBJ2-7; tentative D call: TRBD2 (6 bases). Germline V gene lookup returns CDR1 SGHDN and CDR2 FVKESK. Trimming shortened V by 0 bases and J by 3 bases, and 12 bases separated the two germline ends. This CDR3 comprises 15 residues. CDR3 in amino acids: CASSQEERARYEQYF. DNA for the CDR3: TGTGCCAGCAGCCAAGAGGAGCGGGCACGCTACGAGCAGTACTTC.

The chain couples TRBV6-5 to TRBJ1-2, with a weak D call TRBD1 (6 bases). The length of the CDR3 is 13 residues. Looked up from germline, CDR1 is MNHEY and CDR2 is SVGAGI. The ends were cut back, 11 bases at V and 5 bases at J, with 18 bases in the middle. The CDR3: CAGTGVGTYGYTF. Written as DNA, the CDR3 is TGTGCCGGTACGGGGGTGGGGACATATGGCTACACCTTC.

The chain joins TRBV21-1 to TRBJ2-5; the table's D call, TRBD1, has no DNA check behind it. TRBV21-1 is an annotated pseudogene. This CDR3 region has 15 residues. DNA of the CDR3: TGTGCCAGCAGCCCACCCGGGACAGGGGCTAAGACCCAGTACTTC. This sequence encodes CASSPPGTGAKTQYF.

The rearrangement links TRBV2 to TRBJ1-2; D not certain. Germline CDR1 reads SNHLY; CDR2 reads FYNNEI. This CDR3 region has 16 residues. Trimming cost V 0 bases and J 0 bases, with 11 bases left between them. The CDR3 coding sequence is TGTGCCAGCAGTGAAGCGGGGAGGAAGGCTAACTATGGCTACACCTTC. It is translated as CASSEAGRKANYGYTF.

This clone was picked up a small number of times. This chain uses TRBV5-1 with TRBJ1-1; TRBD1 might be the D (6 bases). This CDR3 spans 14 amino acids. V was trimmed by 3 bases and J by 4 bases, leaving 13 bases between them. Germline values: CDR1 SGHRS, CDR2 YFSETQ. The CDR3 spells CASSSGDRSTEAFF. As DNA, the CDR3 is TGCGCCAGCAGCTCGGGTGACAGGTCCACTGAAGCTTTCTTT.

V usage is TRBV2 and J usage is TRBJ2-7; no reliable D call. This CDR3 comprises 12 residues. Germline V gene sequence: CDR1 SNHLY, CDR2 FYNNEI. The V and J ends lost 6 bases and 6 bases respectively, with 12 bases between them. The CDR3 region has the DNA TGTGCCAGCAGCACGGACGTTGGCGAGCAGTACTTC. Its protein product is CASSTDVGEQYF.

V usage is TRBV9 and J usage is TRBJ1-3; the D is unclear. The length of the CDR3 is 13 residues. The V end lost 2 bases, the J end lost 3 bases, and 6 bases lay between the germline ends. The V gene's germline CDR1 is SGDLS and CDR2 YYNGEE. The CDR3 nucleotides are TGTGCCAGCAGCGTTACTGGTGGAAACACCATATATTTT. It yields the protein CASSVTGGNTIYF.

The chain carries TRBV6-2 or TRBV6-3 and TRBJ2-1; 14 bases align to TRBD2. The CDR3 totals 17 residues. The J segment lost 1 base and the V segment lost 2 bases, leaving 1 base of the junction unmatched. Germline V CDR1 and CDR2: MNHEY, SVGEGT. The CDR3: CASSYRTSGGSYNEQFF. CDR3 bases: TGTGCCAGCAGTTACCGGACTAGCGGGGGGTCCTACAATGAGCAGTTCTTC.

The V call is TRBV6-2 or TRBV6-3, the J call TRBJ2-5, with D hard to call. This CDR3 contains 12 residues. Deletions cut 6 bases from V and 4 bases from J, with 9 bases between. CDR1 MNHEY and CDR2 SVGEGT come from the germline V gene. DNA of the CDR3: TGTGCCAGCAGCCGAAGTGGAGAGACCCAGTACTTC. Translating it yields CASSRSGETQYF.

The chain links TRBV6-5 to TRBJ1-1, with D maybe TRBD1 (5 bases). CDR1 and CDR2 (germline): MNHEY, SVGAGI. V was shortened by 5 bases and J by 3 bases, with 13 bases between the two germline ends. The CDR3 spans 14 residues. In nucleotides, the CDR3 is TGTGCCAGCAGTCCATTGACAGATTACACTGAAGCTTTCTTT. Translation: CASSPLTDYTEAFF.

This chain connects TRBV7-2 to TRBJ2-2; D is ambiguous. Trimming took off 1 base at V and 4 bases at J, with 1 base between the two ends. There are 12 residues in the CDR3. From germline, CDR1 is SGHTA and CDR2 FQGNSA. In DNA, the CDR3 is TGTGCCAGCAGCTTAGGCACCGGGGAGCTGTTTTTT. Translated: CASSLGTGELFF.

This chain links TRBV19 with TRBJ1-2; D remains unclear. Germline V gene lookup returns CDR1 LNHDA and CDR2 SQIVND (reference sequence). This CDR3 is 12 amino acids long. Trimming removed 10 bases from V and 4 bases from J, with 13 bases in between. For the CDR3, the DNA is TGTGCCACTGGGGAACTTGGCTATGGCTACACCTTC. It specifies CATGELGYGYTF.

The V call is TRBV4-3, the J call TRBJ1-1, with TRBD1 identical over 7 bases. V was pared by 3 bases and J by 1 base, with 5 bases of the junction left unmatched. From germline, CDR1 is LGHNA and CDR2 YSLEER. The CDR3 is 15 residues long. CDR3 DNA: TGCGCCAGCAGCCAGGTGACAGGGCGGAACACTGAAGCTTTCTTT. It specifies CASSQVTGRNTEAFF.

The chain carries TRBV18 and TRBJ2-1; TRBD1 matches 9 bases. V dropped 2 bases and J dropped 7; count of bases not matched to a gene: 9. Germline values: CDR1 KGHSH, CDR2 LQKENI. CDR3 length: 16 residues. The DNA for the CDR3 is TGTGCCAGCTCACCATCCACCGGAGGACAGGGGAATGAGCAGTTCTTC. It codes for CASSPSTGGQGNEQFF.

The chain combines TRBV30 with TRBJ1-1; 8 positions match TRBD1. Germline-derived CDR1 and CDR2 are GTSNPN and SVGIG (reference sequence). The CDR3 length is 11 residues. The V gene end was trimmed by 4 bases and the J gene end by 6 bases; junction bases not matched to a gene: 1. The CDR3 sequence is CAWMTGAEAFF. The CDR3 DNA follows: TGTGCCTGGATGACAGGGGCTGAAGCTTTCTTT.

The V gene is TRBV7-2, the J gene TRBJ2-7, with D perhaps TRBD1 (6 bases). Germline loops: CDR1 SGHTA, CDR2 FQGNSA. The CDR3 contains 14 residues. The V gene lost 5 bases and the J gene lost 4 bases, with 15 bases spanning the gap. The CDR3 sequence: CASSRDNQGYEQYF. CDR3 bases: TGTGCCAGCAGCCGGGACAACCAAGGGTACGAGCAGTACTTC.

The rearrangement links TRBV13 to TRBJ1-3, with 7 bases lining up with TRBD1. CDR1 is PRHDT and CDR2 is FYEKMQ in the germline V gene (reference sequence). This CDR3 contains 14 residues. With 6 bases clipped from V and 1 base from J, the junction kept 3 bases outside the gene matches. The CDR3 reads CASRRQGSGNTIYF. The CDR3 region has the DNA TGTGCCAGCAGACGACAGGGATCTGGAAACACCATATATTTT.

The rearrangement links TRBV6-1 to TRBJ1-3; no firm D call. The CDR3 loop spans 16 amino acids. V lost 0 bases to trimming and J lost 0 bases, with 9 bases between them. Germline V gene sequence: CDR1 MNHNS, CDR2 SASEGT. Written as DNA, the CDR3 is TGTGCCAGCAGTGAAGCGTCTGGGATCTCTGGAAACACCATATATTTT. Encoded protein: CASSEASGISGNTIYF.

This clone was seen a single time. The V gene is TRBV2, the J gene TRBJ1-5, with 9 bases that match TRBD1. This CDR3 spans 15 amino acids. The germline V gene has CDR1 SNHLY and CDR2 FYNNEI. The V gene end was trimmed by 6 bases and the J gene end by 4 bases; junction bases not matched to a gene: 7. The CDR3, as DNA: TGTGCCAGCAGGGGGACAGGGTCGTCAAATCAGCCCCAGCATTTT. Protein sequence: CASRGTGSSNQPQHF.

The chain links TRBV6-6 to TRBJ1-1; D is uncertain. This CDR3 region has 13 residues. V was shortened by 3 bases and J by 9 bases, with 14 bases between the two germline ends. Germline loops: CDR1 MNHNY, CDR2 SVGAGI (reference sequence). The CDR3, as DNA: TGTGCCAGCAGTTATATAATTGGGTCGCAAGCTTTCTTT. As protein: CASSYIIGSQAFF.

This rearrangement joins TRBV9 to TRBJ1-5, with 9 bases that match TRBD1. The junction had 22 bases not matched to a gene; V was cut back by 4 bases and J by 5 bases. CDR1 is SGDLS and CDR2 is YYNGEE in the germline V gene. The CDR3 sequence is 20 residues long. For the CDR3, the DNA is TGTGCCAGCAGCTTCAACAGGGGGCTGTTGGAAAGGGGTATTCATCAGCCCCAGCATTTT. It is translated as CASSFNRGLLERGIHQPQHF.